This paragraph covers one TCR beta chain sequence. Which antigen it targets is not known. No per-base quality is available; no much larger clone lies one base away. The cohort was made up of roughly 670 healthy bone marrow donors. All cohort members were sampled while nominally healthy, although unrecorded immune exposures were likely present. The donor tested CMV seronegative, placing the donor among the 350 to 400 seronegative members of the cohort. A peripheral blood sample was provided by each donor, and peripheral blood mononuclear cells were used for TCR beta sequencing. The Qiagen DNeasy Blood Extraction Kit was used to extract genomic DNA from the blood cell samples. The source of the sample is a study of cytomegalovirus exposure and HLA in healthy donors (dated by TCRdb to about 2017). With respect to the entire study: According to an earlier analysis of 550 to 700 of the donors, some 180 million T cells yielded roughly 110 million unique TCR beta sequences and about 280 Gb of sequence data. Typing coverage differed by locus: A, B, C, DRB1 and DQB1 were typed in about 629-640 donors, DQA1 in about 500, DPA1 in over 600, and DPB1 in 400 to 490. To study patterns of TCR occurrence, a later analysis re-analyzed previously published TCR beta repertoires from 700 or so donors and added high-resolution HLA genotyping. The study aimed to test whether signatures of past pathogen exposure could be identified by cataloging public T cell receptors. To predict cytomegalovirus infection status, the study combined high-throughput TCR immunosequencing, statistical association of individual TCRs with disease status, and machine learning. To decide whether each TCR beta V gene segment behaved as functional or pseudogenic, an earlier analysis of some 580 of the donors relied on high-throughput TCR beta sequencing. Using immunosequencing, the study profiled T cell repertoires from some 670 subjects and related those repertoires to cytomegalovirus serostatus. A later genetic analysis used genome-wide SNP genotypes for 398 of the 666 donors, treating that subset as a discovery cohort. Of the 350 to 450 genotyped donors, 75% to 85% were placed in the genetic ancestry cluster associated with self-reported Caucasian donors. An early release covering roughly 600 HLA-typed donors comprised about 300 gigabases of sequencing data and 65 million to 100 million unique TCR sequences. The later analysis used no new phenotypic data to find candidate immune exposures, relying instead on TCR beta sequences and their occurrence across donors. Among over 350 genotyped donors of the cohort, an average of approximately 230,000 unique TCR beta nucleotide sequences were sequenced per donor, 15% to 20% of them non-productive. Five DR-DQ haplotypes were handled as single units for association and clustering because linkage in the cohort was strong. Alongside the repertoire data, information on donor age, sex, ethnicity and CMV serostatus was compiled. HLA typing included class I and class II loci at four-digit resolution. Besides the first cohort of 666 subjects, a separate validation cohort made up of about 120 different subjects was used. Every repertoire in the discovery cohort had been generated on one and the same sequencing platform. The paper's findings and limits, for the study overall: An earlier analysis of some 560 of the donors showed that most TCR beta V segments appeared in productive rearrangements either about 87% or about 30% of the time, which broadly matched IMGT annotations. Because the 87-base-pair reads could not distinguish some IMGT-functional V segments, including TRBV6-2 and TRBV6-3, those segments were excluded. Because HLA typing was missing for some donors at each locus, association tests included only the typed subset. Linkage disequilibrium might explain the correlated functional status among segregating V segments, but an unknown experimental factor could not be ruled out. According to a later analysis, parvovirus B19, influenza, CMV and Epstein-Barr virus appeared linked to several top co-occurrence clusters. A later analysis found that TCR association rates varied across HLA loci, with DRB1 alleles showing the most associated TCRs and HLA-C alleles the fewest. In a later analysis, some 17,000 TCR beta sequences were associated with specific HLA alleles at a false discovery rate of 0.05. The classifier was reported to diagnose cytomegalovirus status with high specificity and sensitivity in both the original and validation cohorts. A further reported finding was that TCR beta sequences accurately predicted the HLA-A and HLA-B alleles for most subjects in the first cohort. Compared with equally common non-associated chains, HLA-associated TCR beta chains in a later analysis were more clonally expanded and had lower generation probabilities. It was suggested by the authors that the approach could potentially be generalized to other disease states and immunological phenotypes. Sequencing depth was assumed to be roughly uniform across donors in the presence/absence analyses, though that assumption may not hold. A few of the identified cytomegalovirus-associated TCR beta chains were confirmed in vitro to be specific for cytomegalovirus antigens. Most CMV-associated TCR beta chains appeared to be HLA-restricted in a later analysis, and the HLA associations seemed to be driven largely by CMV exposure. Compared with the 666-donor mean, donors in an Asian-associated ancestry cluster had fewer N-insertions in productive TCRs, according to a later genetic analysis. V-gene and J-gene trimming of TCR beta chains was associated with a missense DCLRE1C variant in a later genetic analysis, and the association was replicated in an independent cohort. The sequencing pipeline was judged likely to have produced a cluster of highly shared sequence variants as a technical artifact. Seventeen rarely observed V segments, including chromosome 9 orphons, were excluded from the earlier analysis of just under 600 of the donors because counts were too low. For the cohort, immune exposure information was limited to CMV serostatus. A total of fewer than 200 TCR beta chains were listed by the study as associated with cytomegalovirus. When HLA alleles, especially DR and DQ, strongly co-occurred, attributing TCR associations to individual alleles was difficult. The cohort was sequenced for TCR beta chains only, and without alpha or paired-chain data the features that could be detected were limited. Across donors, most TCR sequences were observed very rarely, whereas some public TCRs were present in many individuals.

Its CDR3 holds 15 amino acids, cysteine through phenylalanine. The kept DNA is CDR3 alone, 45 bases in frame from the first base. CDR1 MNHEY and CDR2 SMNVEV are derived from the germline V gene (reference sequence). A distance of 14 bases separates the germline ends of V and J, which lose 5 bases and 0 bases respectively. The library was obtained by the immunoSEQ multiplex PCR assay. A mixture of 60 forward primers for TCR Vbeta segments and 13 reverse primers for TCR Jbeta segments was used in the multiplex PCR. A multiplex PCR assay on genomic DNA amplified the CDR3 region of rearranged TCR beta genes. The Illumina HiSeq System was used to sequence the amplified TCR beta libraries as 87-base-pair reads. In the original analysis: A later analysis counted approximately 74 million unique TCR beta chains across the 500 to 850 repertoires, and some 12 million of these chains were shared by at least two donors. Raw reads were error-corrected and collapsed into unique sequences with a nearest-neighbor algorithm that merged closely related sequences to remove PCR and sequencing errors. V, D and J gene segments were assigned by aligning CDR3 sequences to IMGT reference sequences. For a sequence to be retained, at least a six-nucleotide match to both a V gene segment and a J gene segment was required. Rearrangements were called productive when the CDR3 lacked stop codons and stayed in frame with V and J; all others were non-productive. CDR3 was defined by IMGT convention, running from the second conserved V-encoded cysteine to the conserved J-encoded phenylalanine. The earlier analysis of roughly 590 of the donors excluded any sequence lacking an unambiguous match to a single V gene segment. An earlier analysis of a few hundred of the donors called V segments functional above 56.7% productive rearrangements and segregating when the between-donor standard deviation exceeded 5%. A statistical classification framework was built to diagnose cytomegalovirus status from the catalog of TCR beta chain sequences. A later analysis assigned V and J genes by comparing TCR nucleotide sequences with IMGT/GENE-DB human TR gene sequences. The TCRdist pipeline was used in a later analysis to assign CDR3 sequences and most-parsimonious VDJ recombination scenarios. In a later analysis, every TCR beta chain was defined by the combination of its CDR3 amino acid sequence and its V-gene family, and reads without a unique V-gene family were dropped. A later analysis removed over 500 highly shared, low-generation-probability nucleotide sequences to deal with suspected cross-contamination and a sequencing artifact. In a later analysis, a clonal expansion index was calculated for each public chain from normalized within-repertoire ranks of inferred template counts. A later analysis computed generation probabilities with a VDJ recombination model fitted to out-of-frame rearrangements, and checked the results against IGoR. Hypergeometric tests were used in a later analysis to score TCR-TCR, TCR-HLA and TCR-CMV co-occurrence, with a repertoire-size bias correction applied to the TCR pairs. A later analysis estimated false discovery rates by permuting HLA or CMV assignments 20 times. In a later analysis, co-occurring TCRs were grouped using DBSCAN, with TCRdist sequence similarity added in when clustering inside HLA-allele-positive subsets. Repertoires with fewer than 30,000 or more than 120,000 public chains, plus five repertoires with anomalous nucleotide sharing, were excluded from co-occurrence clustering. TCRdb limited this immuneACCESS table to in-frame rearrangements with V and J called. A share of clones is missing; checked studies link under half to unresolved V genes, and the rest is unexplained. V, J and clone size derive from that table, while D and trimming were established from the DNA sequence. The sample table shows about 120,000 clones, and around three quarters are seen once. Jointly, the top ten make up roughly 3.5% of the sample.

The sequenced material came from PBMCs. The receptor chain draws on TRBV27 and TRBJ2-7; TRBD2 might be the D gene, on 5 matching bases. The source of this sequence is a woman between 50 and 59 years old in good health and CMV-seronegative. For the CDR3, the sequence is CASSLDGESSYEQYF. The DNA sequence reads TGTGCCAGCAGTCTTGACGGGGAGAGCTCCTACGAGCAGTACTTC.